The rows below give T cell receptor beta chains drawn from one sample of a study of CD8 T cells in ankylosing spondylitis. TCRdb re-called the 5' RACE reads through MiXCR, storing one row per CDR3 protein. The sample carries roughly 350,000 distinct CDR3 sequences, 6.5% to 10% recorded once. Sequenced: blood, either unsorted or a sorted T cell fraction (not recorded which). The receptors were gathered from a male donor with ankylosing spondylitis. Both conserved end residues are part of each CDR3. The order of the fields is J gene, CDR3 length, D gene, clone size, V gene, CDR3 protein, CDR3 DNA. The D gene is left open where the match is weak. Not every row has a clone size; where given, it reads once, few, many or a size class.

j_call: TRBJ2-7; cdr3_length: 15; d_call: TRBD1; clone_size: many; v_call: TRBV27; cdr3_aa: CASSSAGTGSYEQYF; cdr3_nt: TGTGCCAGCAGTTCCGCCGGGACAGGATCCTACGAGCAGTACTTC
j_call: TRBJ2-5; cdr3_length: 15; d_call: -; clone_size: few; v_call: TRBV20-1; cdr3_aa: CSARDGRQAQETQYF; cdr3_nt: TGCAGTGCTAGAGACGGTCGACAGGCACAAGAGACCCAGTACTTC
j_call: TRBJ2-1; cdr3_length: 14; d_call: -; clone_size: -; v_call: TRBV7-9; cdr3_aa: CASSPLSTRHEQFF; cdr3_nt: TGTGCCAGCAGCCCACTCAGTACGAGGCATGAGCAGTTCTTC
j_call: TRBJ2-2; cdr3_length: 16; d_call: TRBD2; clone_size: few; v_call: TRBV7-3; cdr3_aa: CASSLTLAGVGGELFF; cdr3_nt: TGTGCCAGCAGCTTAACTCTAGCGGGAGTTGGCGGGGAGCTGTTTTTT
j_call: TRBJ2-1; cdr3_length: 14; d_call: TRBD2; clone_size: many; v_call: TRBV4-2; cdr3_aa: CASSQGREAQVQFF; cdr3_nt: TGTGCCAGCAGCCAGGGGCGGGAGGCGCAGGTGCAGTTCTTC
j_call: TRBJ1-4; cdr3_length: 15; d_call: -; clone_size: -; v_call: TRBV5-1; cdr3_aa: CASSLALGMNEKLFF; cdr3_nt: TGCGCCAGCAGCTTGGCCTTAGGGATGAATGAAAAACTGTTTTTT
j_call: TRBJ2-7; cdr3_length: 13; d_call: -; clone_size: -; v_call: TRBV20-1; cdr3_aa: CSAGGTYYYEQYF; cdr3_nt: TGCAGTGCTGGAGGGACATATTACTACGAGCAGTACTTC
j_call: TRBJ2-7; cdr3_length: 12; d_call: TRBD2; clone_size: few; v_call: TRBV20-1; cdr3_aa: CSALGLAGEQYF; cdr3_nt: TGCAGTGCTCTGGGACTAGCGGGCGAGCAGTACTTC
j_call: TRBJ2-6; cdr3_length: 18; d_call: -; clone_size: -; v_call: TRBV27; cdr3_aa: CASSLLGGGATGANVLTF; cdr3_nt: TGTGCCAGCAGTTTACTTGGGGGTGGGGCCACCGGGGCCAACGTCCTGACTTTC
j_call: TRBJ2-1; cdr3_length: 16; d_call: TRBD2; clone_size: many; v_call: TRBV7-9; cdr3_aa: CASSTPGTSGSGEQFF; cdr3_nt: TGTGCCAGCAGCACTCCCGGGACTAGCGGGAGTGGTGAGCAGTTCTTC
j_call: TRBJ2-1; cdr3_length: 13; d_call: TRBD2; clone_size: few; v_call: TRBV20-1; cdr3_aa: CRAISLAWNEQFF; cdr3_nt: TGCAGGGCGATCTCACTAGCGTGGAATGAGCAGTTCTTC
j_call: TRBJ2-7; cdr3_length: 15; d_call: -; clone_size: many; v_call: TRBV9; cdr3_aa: CASSVAMGDSYEQYF; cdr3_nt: TGTGCCAGCAGCGTAGCTATGGGGGATTCCTACGAGCAGTACTTC
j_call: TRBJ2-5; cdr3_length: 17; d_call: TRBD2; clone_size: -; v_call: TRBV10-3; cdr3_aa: CAISESIRTSGQETQYF; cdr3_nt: TGTGCCATCAGTGAGTCGATTCGGACTAGCGGACAAGAGACCCAGTACTTC
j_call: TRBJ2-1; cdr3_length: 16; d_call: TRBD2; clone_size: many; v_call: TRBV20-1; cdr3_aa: CSARGLAGGVSDEQFF; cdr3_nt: TGCAGTGCTAGAGGACTAGCGGGAGGGGTTAGCGATGAGCAGTTCTTC
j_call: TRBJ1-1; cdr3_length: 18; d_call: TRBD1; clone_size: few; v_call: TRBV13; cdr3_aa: CASVAGVHRGRMNTEAFF; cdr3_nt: TGTGCCAGCGTCGCCGGGGTCCACAGGGGCCGCATGAACACTGAAGCTTTCTTT
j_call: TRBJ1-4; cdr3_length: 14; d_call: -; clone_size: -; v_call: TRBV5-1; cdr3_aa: CASSFDGSWEKLFF; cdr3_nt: TGCGCCAGCAGCTTTGACGGATCCTGGGAAAAACTGTTTTTT
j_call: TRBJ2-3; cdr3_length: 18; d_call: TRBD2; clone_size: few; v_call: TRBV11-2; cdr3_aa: CASSNLAGVFVSTDTQYF; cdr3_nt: TGTGCCAGCAGCAACCTAGCGGGAGTGTTTGTCAGCACAGATACGCAGTATTTT
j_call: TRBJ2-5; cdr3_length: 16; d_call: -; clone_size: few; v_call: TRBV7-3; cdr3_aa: CASSPTPLPSGETQYF; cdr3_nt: TGTGCCAGCAGCCCGACTCCCCTGCCGTCGGGAGAGACCCAGTACTTC
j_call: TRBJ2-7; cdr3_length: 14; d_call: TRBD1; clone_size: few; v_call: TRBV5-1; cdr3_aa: CASSLEGGADEQYF; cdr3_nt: TGCGCCAGCAGCTTGGAAGGGGGCGCGGACGAGCAGTACTTC
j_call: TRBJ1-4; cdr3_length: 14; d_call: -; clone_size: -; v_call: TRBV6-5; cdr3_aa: CASSYRGGGEKLFF; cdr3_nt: TGTGCCAGCAGTTACAGGGGGGGCGGTGAAAAACTGTTTTTT
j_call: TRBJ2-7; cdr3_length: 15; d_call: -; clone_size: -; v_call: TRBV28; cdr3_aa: CASSPDAGGYYEQYF; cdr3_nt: TGTGCCAGCAGTCCCGACGCGGGCGGCTACTACGAGCAGTACTTC
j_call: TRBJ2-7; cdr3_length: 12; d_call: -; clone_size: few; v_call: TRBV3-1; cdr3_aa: CASSHMPYEQYF; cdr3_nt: TGTGCCAGCAGCCATATGCCCTACGAGCAGTACTTC
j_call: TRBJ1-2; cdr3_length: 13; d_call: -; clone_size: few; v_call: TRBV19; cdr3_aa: CASSIGREYGYTF; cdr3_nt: TGTGCCAGTAGTATAGGCCGCGAATATGGCTACACCTTC
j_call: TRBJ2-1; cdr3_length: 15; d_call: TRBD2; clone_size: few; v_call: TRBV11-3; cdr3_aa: CASSALAGNYNEQFF; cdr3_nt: TGTGCCAGCAGCGCACTAGCGGGGAACTACAATGAGCAGTTCTTC
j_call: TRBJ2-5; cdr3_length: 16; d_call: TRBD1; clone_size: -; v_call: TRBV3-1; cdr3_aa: CASSQEVGQTQETQYF; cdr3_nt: TGTGCCAGCAGCCAAGAAGTGGGACAGACCCAAGAGACCCAGTACTTC
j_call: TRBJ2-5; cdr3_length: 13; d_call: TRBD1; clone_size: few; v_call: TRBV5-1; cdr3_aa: CASRWTGDETQYF; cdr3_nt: TGCGCCAGCAGGTGGACAGGGGATGAGACCCAGTACTTC
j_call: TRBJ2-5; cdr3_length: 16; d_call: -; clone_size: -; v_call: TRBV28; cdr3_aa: CASSTSPLIRVETQYF; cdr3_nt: TGTGCCAGCAGTACTAGCCCCCTCATTCGGGTAGAGACCCAGTACTTC
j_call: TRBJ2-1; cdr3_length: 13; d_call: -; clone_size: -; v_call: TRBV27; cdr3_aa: CASSLSHPIAEFF; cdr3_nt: TGTGCCAGCAGTTTATCCCACCCTATAGCGGAGTTCTTC
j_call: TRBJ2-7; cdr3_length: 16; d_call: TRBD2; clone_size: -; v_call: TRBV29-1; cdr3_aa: CSVCVSGSPYSYEQYF; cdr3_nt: TGCAGCGTCTGTGTCAGCGGGAGCCCGTACTCCTACGAGCAGTACTTC
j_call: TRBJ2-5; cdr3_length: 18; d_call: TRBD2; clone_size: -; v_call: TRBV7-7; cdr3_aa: CASSEGLAGGPWAETQYF; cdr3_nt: TGTGCCAGCAGCGAAGGACTAGCGGGAGGGCCCTGGGCAGAGACCCAGTACTTC
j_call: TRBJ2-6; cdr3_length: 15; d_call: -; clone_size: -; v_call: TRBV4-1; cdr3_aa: CASSQEGSGANVLTF; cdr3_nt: TGCGCCAGCAGCCAAGAGGGCTCTGGGGCCAACGTCCTGACTTTC
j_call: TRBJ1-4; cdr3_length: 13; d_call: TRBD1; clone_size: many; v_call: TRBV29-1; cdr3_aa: CSVEGTGDEKLFF; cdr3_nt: TGCAGCGTTGAAGGGACAGGGGATGAAAAACTGTTTTTT
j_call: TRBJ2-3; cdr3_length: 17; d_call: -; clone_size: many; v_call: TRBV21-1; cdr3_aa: CASSKLGTSESTDTQYF; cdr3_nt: TGTGCCAGCAGCAAATTGGGGACTAGCGAAAGCACAGATACGCAGTATTTT
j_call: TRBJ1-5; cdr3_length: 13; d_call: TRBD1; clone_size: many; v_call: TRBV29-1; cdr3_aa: CSVEGQGGQPQHF; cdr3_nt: TGCAGCGTTGAAGGACAGGGGGGTCAGCCCCAGCATTTT
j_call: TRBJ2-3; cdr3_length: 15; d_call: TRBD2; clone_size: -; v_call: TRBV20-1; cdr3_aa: CSARRREPTTDTQYF; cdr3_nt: TGCAGTGCTAGACGGCGGGAGCCTACCACAGATACGCAGTATTTT
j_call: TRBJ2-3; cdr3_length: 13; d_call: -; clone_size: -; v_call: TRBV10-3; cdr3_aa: CAISESAQLTQYF; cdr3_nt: TGTGCCATCAGTGAGTCGGCACAGCTGACGCAGTATTTT
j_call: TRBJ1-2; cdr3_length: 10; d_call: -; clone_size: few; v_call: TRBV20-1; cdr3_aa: CSARREGYTF; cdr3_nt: TGCAGTGCTAGGCGGGAGGGCTACACCTTC
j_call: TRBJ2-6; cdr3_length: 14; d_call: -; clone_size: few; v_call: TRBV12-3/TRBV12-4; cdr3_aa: CASRPNSGANVLTF; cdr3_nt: TGTGCCAGCAGGCCGAACTCTGGGGCCAACGTCCTGACTTTC
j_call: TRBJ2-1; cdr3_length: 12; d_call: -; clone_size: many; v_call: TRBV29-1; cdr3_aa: CSAWGDDGWQFF; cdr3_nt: TGCAGCGCCTGGGGGGATGATGGATGGCAGTTCTTC
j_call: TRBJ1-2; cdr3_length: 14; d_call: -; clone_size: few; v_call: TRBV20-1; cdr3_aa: CSARDSGTSYGYTF; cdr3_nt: TGCAGTGCTAGAGATTCCGGCACCTCCTATGGCTACACCTTC
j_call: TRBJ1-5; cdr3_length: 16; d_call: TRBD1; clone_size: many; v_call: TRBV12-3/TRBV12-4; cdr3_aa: CASSPRQGLTNQPQHF; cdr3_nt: TGTGCCAGCAGTCCAAGACAGGGGCTTACGAATCAGCCCCAGCATTTT
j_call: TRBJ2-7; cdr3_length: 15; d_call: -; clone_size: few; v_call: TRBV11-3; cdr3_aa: CASSLEPQGIYEQYF; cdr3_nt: TGTGCCAGCAGCTTAGAGCCACAGGGTATCTACGAGCAGTACTTC
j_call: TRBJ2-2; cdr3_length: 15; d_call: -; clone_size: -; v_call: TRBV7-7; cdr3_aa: CASSRYLRGTGELFF; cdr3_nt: TGTGCTAGCAGCCGTTACCTCCGGGGCACCGGGGAGCTGTTTTTT
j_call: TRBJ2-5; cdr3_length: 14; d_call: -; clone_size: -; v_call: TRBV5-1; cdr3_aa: CASSSPSDQETQYF; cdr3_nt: TGCGCCAGCAGCTCCCCTAGCGACCAAGAGACCCAGTACTTC
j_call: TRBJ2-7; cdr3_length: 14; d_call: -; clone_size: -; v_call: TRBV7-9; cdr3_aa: CASSLEGDAHEQYF; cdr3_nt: TGTGCCAGCAGCTTAGAAGGGGATGCTCACGAGCAGTACTTC
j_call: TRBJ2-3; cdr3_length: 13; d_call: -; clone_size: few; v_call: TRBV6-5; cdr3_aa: CASSYSKLDTQYF; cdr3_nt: TGTGCCAGCAGTTACTCTAAATTGGATACGCAGTATTTT
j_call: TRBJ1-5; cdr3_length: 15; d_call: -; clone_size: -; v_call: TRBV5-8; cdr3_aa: CASSFSRDSNQPQHF; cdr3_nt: TGTGCCAGCAGCTTTTCCAGGGATAGCAATCAGCCCCAGCATTTT
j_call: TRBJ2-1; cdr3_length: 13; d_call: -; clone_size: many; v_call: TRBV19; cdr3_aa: CASTGLTYNEQFF; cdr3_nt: TGTGCCAGTACAGGGCTAACCTACAATGAGCAGTTCTTC
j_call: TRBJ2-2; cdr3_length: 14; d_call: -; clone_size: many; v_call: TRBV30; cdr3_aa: CAWKTGEDTGELFF; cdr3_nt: TGTGCCTGGAAGACGGGAGAGGACACCGGGGAGCTGTTTTTT
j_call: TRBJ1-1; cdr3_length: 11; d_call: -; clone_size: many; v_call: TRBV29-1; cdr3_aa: CSVVAALEAFF; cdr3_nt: TGCAGCGTGGTGGCGGCACTCGAAGCTTTCTTT
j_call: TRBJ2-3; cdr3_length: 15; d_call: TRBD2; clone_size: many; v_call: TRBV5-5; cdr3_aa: CASSILGTTTDTQYF; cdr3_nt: TGTGCCAGCAGCATCCTCGGGACTACCACAGATACGCAGTATTTT
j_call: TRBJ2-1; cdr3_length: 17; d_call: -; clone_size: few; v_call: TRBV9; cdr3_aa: CASSGLGSRIGDNEQFF; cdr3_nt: TGTGCCAGCAGCGGCCTGGGGTCTCGAATTGGGGACAATGAGCAGTTCTTC